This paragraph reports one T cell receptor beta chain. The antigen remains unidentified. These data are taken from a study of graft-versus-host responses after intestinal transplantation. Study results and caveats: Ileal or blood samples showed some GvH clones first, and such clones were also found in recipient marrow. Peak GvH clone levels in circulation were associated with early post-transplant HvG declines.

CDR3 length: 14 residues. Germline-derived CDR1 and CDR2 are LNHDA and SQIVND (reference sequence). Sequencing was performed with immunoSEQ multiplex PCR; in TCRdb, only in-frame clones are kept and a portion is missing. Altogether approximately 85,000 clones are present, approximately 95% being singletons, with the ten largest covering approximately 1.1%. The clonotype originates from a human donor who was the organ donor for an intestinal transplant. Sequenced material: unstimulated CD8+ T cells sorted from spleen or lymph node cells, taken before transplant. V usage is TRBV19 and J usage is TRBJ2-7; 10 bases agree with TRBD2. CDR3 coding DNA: TGTGCTACAGGCCCCGGGACTAGCGTCCACGAGCAGTACTTC. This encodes CATGPGTSVHEQYF.